The count of the clone carrying this T cell receptor beta chain is one. The antigen is not known. This sample is drawn from a study of OX40 agonist ivuxolimab in advanced cancers. Whole-study context: Anti-PD-1, anti-PD-L1 or anti-CTLA-4 therapy given earlier was allowed, and around 40% had some.

This table comes from immunoSEQ multiplex PCR, and its TCRdb copy is limited to in-frame clones, with some not included. This table holds about 84,000 clones, approximately 80% found once. Germline lookup yields CDR1 SGHDT and CDR2 YYEEEE. The V segment lost 2 bases and the J segment 1 base; nucleotides outside the gene matches: 9. This CDR3 is 17 amino acids long. The study's findings and limits: On average, CD8+ T cells showed a greater number of expanded clones than CD4+.

The chain employs TRBV5-6 and TRBJ2-4, with 7 bases identical to TRBD1. This receptor was obtained from an adult with an advanced solid tumor such as melanoma, head and neck, liver or kidney cancer. The source was CD4+ or CD8+ T cells sorted from blood, collected in a trial of the OX40 agonist ivuxolimab. The CDR3 is CASSFGRGPSAKNIQYF. CDR3 coding DNA: TGTGCCAGCAGCTTTGGTAGGGGGCCTTCCGCCAAAAACATTCAGTACTTC.